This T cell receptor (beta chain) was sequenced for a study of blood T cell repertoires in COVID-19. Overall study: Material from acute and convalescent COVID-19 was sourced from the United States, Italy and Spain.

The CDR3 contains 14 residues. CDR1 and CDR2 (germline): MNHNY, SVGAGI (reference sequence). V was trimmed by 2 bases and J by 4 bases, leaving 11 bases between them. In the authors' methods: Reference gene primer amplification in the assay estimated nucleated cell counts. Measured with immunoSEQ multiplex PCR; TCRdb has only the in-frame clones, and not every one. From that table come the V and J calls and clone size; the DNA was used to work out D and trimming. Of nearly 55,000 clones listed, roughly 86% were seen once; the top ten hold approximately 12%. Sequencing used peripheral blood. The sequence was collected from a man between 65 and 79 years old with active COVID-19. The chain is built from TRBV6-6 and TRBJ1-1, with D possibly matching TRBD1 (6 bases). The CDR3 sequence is CASSYTGRGTEAFF. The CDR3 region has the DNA TGTGCCAGCAGTTACACCGGCAGGGGCACTGAAGCTTTCTTT.